These T cell receptor beta chains were read from a single sample in a study of CD8+CD57+ T cells in acquired aplastic anemia. MiXCR, applied by TCRdb to the reads, yields one record per CDR3 protein. The sample lists about 240,000 distinct CDR3 sequences, around 43% occurring once. The source material was sorted CD4+, CD8+, or CD8+CD57+ T cells (not recorded which) from PBMCs. Receptors were obtained from a human donor with aplastic anemia. Each CDR3 is given with its conserved first and last residue. The D gene is left open where the match is weak. Expanded clones are given a class, and other clones once, few, many or no size at all.

TRBV15,-,TRBJ2-5,many,TGTGCCACCAGCGGGGAGACCCAGTACTTC,CATSGETQYF
TRBV10-1,-,TRBJ2-2,many,TGCGCCAGCAGTGATAGGCAGGGAGGAACCGGGGAGCTGTTTTTT,CASSDRQGGTGELFF
TRBV20-1,TRBD1,TRBJ1-5,few,TGCAGTGCTCGAAATACAACAGGGGGCTGGGGTCAGCCCCAGCATTTT,CSARNTTGGWGQPQHF
TRBV13,-,TRBJ1-3,few,TGTGCCAGCAGCTTAGACCCGAACAATGGAAACACCATATATTTT,CASSLDPNNGNTIYF
TRBV2,-,TRBJ2-5,-,TGTGCCAGCAGGGCACAGGGATTGGAGACCCAGTACTTC,CASRAQGLETQYF
TRBV5-6,-,TRBJ1-6,-,TGTGCCAGCAGCCTGGGACGGAAAAATTCACCCCTCCACTTT,CASSLGRKNSPLHF
TRBV30,-,TRBJ2-1,-,TGTGCCTGGAGTGTAGGCGGGGACAATGAGCAGTTCTTC,CAWSVGGDNEQFF
TRBV7-2,-,TRBJ2-3,-,TGTGCCAGCAGCCAGACAGGTGGGAGCACAGATACGCAGTATTTT,CASSQTGGSTDTQYF
TRBV24-1,-,TRBJ2-2,few,TGTGCCACCAGTGATTTGACGTATGGGGAGCTGTTTTTT,CATSDLTYGELFF
TRBV19,-,TRBJ2-7,-,TGTGCCGCAAAGGGGGCGGGGGCCCCCTACGAGCAGTACTTC,CAAKGAGAPYEQYF
TRBV29-1,-,TRBJ2-5,-,TGCAGCGCAAGGACAGTCCAAGAGACCCAGTACTTC,CSARTVQETQYF
TRBV7-3,TRBD1,TRBJ2-6,-,TGTGCCAGCAGTCTGCGAGAGACAGGGGGCAACGTCCTGACTTTC,CASSLRETGGNVLTF
TRBV19,-,TRBJ1-5,-,TGTGCCAGTAGTGGCCTCCGGGGCAATCAGCCCCAGCATTTT,CASSGLRGNQPQHF
TRBV20-1,-,TRBJ2-5,few,TGCAGTGCTAGAGATGCCGGGACACAAGAGACCCAGTACTTC,CSARDAGTQETQYF
TRBV7-6,TRBD1,TRBJ2-1,-,TGTGCCAGCAGCAGGACAGGGGATGAGCAGTTCTTC,CASSRTGDEQFF
TRBV15,TRBD2,TRBJ2-1,once,TGTGCCACCAGCAGATTAGCGGGAGTGTCACGGTGGGGGCAGTTCTTC,CATSRLAGVSRWGQFF
TRBV9,TRBD1,TRBJ1-6,-,TGTGCCAGCAGCACCCGGGCGCAGGGGGGTGTCTCACCCCTCCACTTT,CASSTRAQGGVSPLHF
TRBV11-2,TRBD2,TRBJ2-3,many,TGTGCCAGCAGCTTAGTGCGGCTAGCGGGAGGGCCGACAGATACGCAGTATTTT,CASSLVRLAGGPTDTQYF